Listed below are T cell receptor beta chains from one sample, sequenced in a study of Graves' ophthalmopathy and Graves' hyperthyroidism. TCRdb recomputed calls from the multiplex PCR reads with MiXCR, one row per CDR3 protein. The sample shows 400,000 to 450,000 distinct CDR3 sequences, around 21% of them seen only once. Sequencing was done on a sample of peripheral blood. These receptors were collected from a woman aged 18-30 years with stable Graves' hyperthyroidism. Each CDR3 is given with its conserved first and last residue. The D gene is left open where the match is weak. Expanded clones are given a class, and other clones once, few, many or no size at all.

TRBJ1-1,NA,TRBV12-3/TRBV12-4,NA,TGTGCCAGCAGTTTTCGGCCCTGGGGAGATTCGAACACTGAAGCTTTCTTT,CASSFRPWGDSNTEAFF
TRBJ2-5,TRBD2,TRBV27,NA,TGTGCCAGCAGTGGGGGGGGGAATATCGAGACCCAGTACTTC,CASSGGGNIETQYF
TRBJ1-2,NA,TRBV28,many,TGTGCCAGCTGGGACGGAACTAACTATGGCTACACCTTC,CASWDGTNYGYTF
TRBJ2-1,TRBD2,TRBV12-3/TRBV12-4,NA,TGTGCCAGCAGCTCGAGCGGGAGGGCCCTCAATGAGAAGTTCTTC,CASSSSGRALNEKFF
TRBJ2-7,NA,TRBV10-3,many,TGTGCCATCAGCCCCTCATCCTACGAGCAGTACTTC,CAISPSSYEQYF
TRBJ2-2,NA,TRBV18,once,TGTGCCAGCTCATCCGGGACGGTGAACACCGGGGAGCTGTTTTTT,CASSSGTVNTGELFF
TRBJ1-6,TRBD1,TRBV7-2,many,TGTGCCAGCAGCCCGACAGGGACCATGGATTCACCCCTCCACTTT,CASSPTGTMDSPLHF
TRBJ1-5,NA,TRBV6-1,NA,TGTGCCAGCAGTGAAGTGTATAGCAATCAGCCCCAGCATTTT,CASSEVYSNQPQHF
TRBJ1-2,NA,TRBV6-2/TRBV6-3,many,TGTGCCAGCAGTTCCGGACAGATCTATGGCTACACCTTC,CASSSGQIYGYTF
TRBJ2-7,TRBD1,TRBV12-3/TRBV12-4,many,TGTGCCAGCAGTCCCCGGACAGGGATCTACGAGCAGTACTTC,CASSPRTGIYEQYF
TRBJ1-5,TRBD1,TRBV19,few,TGTGCCAGTAGTATAGACGGCAGGGGGTTCGGTCAGCCCCAGCATTTT,CASSIDGRGFGQPQHF
TRBJ2-2,NA,TRBV6-2/TRBV6-3,NA,TGTGCCAGCAGTTACTCGAACTATGCTACTGCGAACACCGGGGAGCTGTTTTTT,CASSYSNYATANTGELFF
TRBJ2-7,NA,TRBV11-2,many,TGTGCCAGCAGCTTAGGGAGATTCTACGAGCAGTACTTC,CASSLGRFYEQYF
TRBJ1-1,NA,TRBV20-1,many,TGCAGTGCTAGGAAGACAGACACTGAAGCTTTCTTT,CSARKTDTEAFF
TRBJ1-2,NA,TRBV29-1,NA,TGCAGCGTTGAGTCGAGCACCTATGGCTACACCTTC,CSVESSTYGYTF